The present T cell receptor beta chain was sequenced within a study of blood T cell repertoires in COVID-19. Here immunoSEQ multiplex PCR was the method, and the copy in TCRdb shows in-frame clones only, minus some. The table includes approximately 200,000 clones, around nine tenths detected once. The V segment lost 6 bases and the J segment 6 bases; nucleotides outside the gene matches: 4. The germline V gene encodes CDR1 MDHEN and CDR2 SYDVKM. The CDR3 totals 12 residues. The receptor was derived from a man between 60 and 75 years old who had recovered from COVID-19. The genes are TRBV28 and TRBJ1-2, with 7 bases that match TRBD1. The sample taken for sequencing was peripheral blood. The CDR3 sequence: CASSLTGDGYTF. The DNA for the CDR3 is TGTGCCAGCAGCTTAACAGGGGATGGCTACACCTTC.